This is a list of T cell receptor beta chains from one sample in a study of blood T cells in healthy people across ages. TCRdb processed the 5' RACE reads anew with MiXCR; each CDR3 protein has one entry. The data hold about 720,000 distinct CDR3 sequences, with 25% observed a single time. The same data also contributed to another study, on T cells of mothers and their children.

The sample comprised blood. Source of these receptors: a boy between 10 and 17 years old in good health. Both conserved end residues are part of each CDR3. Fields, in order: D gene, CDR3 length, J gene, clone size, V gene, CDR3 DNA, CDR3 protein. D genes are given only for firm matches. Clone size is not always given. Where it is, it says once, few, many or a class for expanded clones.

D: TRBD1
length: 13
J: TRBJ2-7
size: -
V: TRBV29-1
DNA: TGCAGCGTTCTGGACAGGGGGACCTACGAGCAGTACTTC
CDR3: CSVLDRGTYEQYF

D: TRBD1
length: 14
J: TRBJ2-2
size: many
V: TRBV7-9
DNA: TGTGCCGACACCGACAGGGAGAACACCGGGGAGCTGTTTTTT
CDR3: CADTDRENTGELFF

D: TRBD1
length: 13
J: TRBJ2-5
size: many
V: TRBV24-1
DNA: TGTGCCACCAGGGGGACAGGGGAGGAGACCCAGTACTTC
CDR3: CATRGTGEETQYF

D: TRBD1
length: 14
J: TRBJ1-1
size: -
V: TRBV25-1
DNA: TGTGCCAGCCAGCTTACAGGGGGATACACTGAAGCTTTCTTT
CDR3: CASQLTGGYTEAFF

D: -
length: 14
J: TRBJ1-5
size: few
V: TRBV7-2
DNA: TGTGCCAGCAGCCACTATGGGGGTAGTCAGCCCCAGCATTTT
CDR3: CASSHYGGSQPQHF

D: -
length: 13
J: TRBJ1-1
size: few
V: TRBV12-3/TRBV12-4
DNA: TGTGCCAGCAGCGCAGACGGGAGCACTGAAGCTTTCTTT
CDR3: CASSADGSTEAFF

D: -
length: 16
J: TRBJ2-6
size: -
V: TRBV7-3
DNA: TGTGCCAGCAGCGGGGGACCCAACTCTGGGGCCAACGTCCTGACTTTC
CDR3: CASSGGPNSGANVLTF

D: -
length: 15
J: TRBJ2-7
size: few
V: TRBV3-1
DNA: TGTGCCAGCAGCCAAGGGGGCAGTTCCCCCTACGAGCAGTACTTC
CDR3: CASSQGGSSPYEQYF

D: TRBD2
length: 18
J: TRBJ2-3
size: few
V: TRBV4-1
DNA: TGCGCCAGCAGCCAAGAGGGGGTTCTAGCGGATTCCACAGATACGCAGTATTTT
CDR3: CASSQEGVLADSTDTQYF

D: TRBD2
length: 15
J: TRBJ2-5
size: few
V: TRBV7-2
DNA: TGTGCCAGCAGCTTAGCGGGACTACAGCAAGAGACCCAGTACTTC
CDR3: CASSLAGLQQETQYF